This is a list of T cell receptor beta chains from one sample in a study of cytomegalovirus exposure and HLA in healthy donors. This table comes from immunoSEQ multiplex PCR, and its TCRdb copy is limited to in-frame clones, with some not included. This table holds roughly 180,000 clones, roughly 9.4% found once. The material sequenced was PBMCs. Every receptor here comes from a woman aged 25 to 39 in good health and CMV-seropositive. CDR3s include the opening cysteine and the closing phenylalanine or tryptophan. D genes are given only for firm matches. Size is stated for part of the rows, as once, few or many counts, or as a class when the clone is expanded.

V gene: TRBV14
clone size: few
J gene: TRBJ2-1
D gene: TRBD2
CDR3 protein: CASSLLAGGYEQFF
CDR3 DNA: TGTGCCAGCAGCCTTTTAGCGGGAGGCTATGAGCAGTTCTTC

V gene: TRBV5-1
clone size: NA
J gene: TRBJ1-2
D gene: TRBD1
CDR3 protein: CASSAGTAARNYGYTF
CDR3 DNA: TGCGCCAGCAGCGCCGGGACAGCCGCTCGTAACTATGGCTACACCTTC

V gene: TRBV7-9
clone size: NA
J gene: TRBJ2-1
D gene: TRBD2
CDR3 protein: CASSFTGLAGIGNEQFF
CDR3 DNA: TGTGCCAGCAGCTTCACGGGACTAGCGGGAATAGGGAATGAGCAGTTCTTC

V gene: TRBV7-9
clone size: few
J gene: TRBJ1-1
D gene: TRBD1
CDR3 protein: CASSLNRGGTEAFF
CDR3 DNA: TGTGCCAGCAGCTTAAACAGGGGAGGTACTGAAGCTTTCTTT

V gene: TRBV2
clone size: NA
J gene: TRBJ2-1
D gene: NA
CDR3 protein: CASDLRREQFF
CDR3 DNA: TGTGCCAGCGATCTCCGGAGGGAGCAGTTCTTC

V gene: TRBV2
clone size: NA
J gene: TRBJ1-2
D gene: NA
CDR3 protein: CASSEAVGLYGYTF
CDR3 DNA: TGTGCCAGCAGTGAAGCGGTGGGGCTCTATGGCTACACCTTC

V gene: TRBV29-1
clone size: few
J gene: TRBJ1-4
D gene: NA
CDR3 protein: CSVDPRGTNEKLFF
CDR3 DNA: TGCAGCGTTGACCCCAGGGGAACTAATGAAAAACTGTTTTTT

V gene: TRBV29-1
clone size: NA
J gene: TRBJ2-3
D gene: TRBD1
CDR3 protein: CSVRDAYRGKVVTDTQYF
CDR3 DNA: TGCAGCGTCCGGGACGCCTACAGGGGGAAAGTTGTCACAGATACGCAGTATTTT

V gene: TRBV10-2
clone size: NA
J gene: TRBJ2-7
D gene: TRBD1
CDR3 protein: CASRQGGSYEQYF
CDR3 DNA: TGCGCCAGTCGACAGGGGGGCTCCTACGAGCAGTACTTC

V gene: TRBV7-8
clone size: NA
J gene: TRBJ2-7
D gene: TRBD2
CDR3 protein: CASSPSLAGRSYEQYF
CDR3 DNA: TGTGCCAGCAGCCCGTCCTTAGCGGGGCGCTCCTACGAGCAGTACTTC

V gene: TRBV2
clone size: few
J gene: TRBJ1-1
D gene: TRBD1
CDR3 protein: CASSEVGQGLTEAFF
CDR3 DNA: TGTGCCAGCAGTGAAGTGGGACAGGGTCTGACTGAAGCTTTCTTT

V gene: TRBV7-9
clone size: few
J gene: TRBJ2-5
D gene: TRBD2
CDR3 protein: CASSPLTSGPGRETQYF
CDR3 DNA: TGTGCCAGCAGCCCCCTGACTAGCGGACCCGGGCGAGAGACCCAGTACTTC

V gene: TRBV30
clone size: NA
J gene: TRBJ2-7
D gene: NA
CDR3 protein: CAWSPDNYEQYF
CDR3 DNA: TGTGCCTGGAGTCCAGACAATTACGAGCAGTACTTC

V gene: TRBV27
clone size: NA
J gene: TRBJ2-2
D gene: TRBD2
CDR3 protein: CASRRTSGIGELFF
CDR3 DNA: TGTGCCAGTAGACGGACTAGCGGGATCGGGGAGCTGTTTTTT

V gene: TRBV5-1
clone size: few
J gene: TRBJ2-1
D gene: NA
CDR3 protein: CASSLAWETRSNEQFF
CDR3 DNA: TGCGCCAGCAGCTTGGCGTGGGAAACTAGATCCAATGAGCAGTTCTTC

V gene: TRBV5-1
clone size: few
J gene: TRBJ2-6
D gene: TRBD2
CDR3 protein: CASSRAGDSGANVLTF
CDR3 DNA: TGCGCCAGCAGCAGGGCGGGGGACTCTGGGGCCAACGTCCTGACTTTC

V gene: TRBV5-4
clone size: NA
J gene: TRBJ1-2
D gene: NA
CDR3 protein: CASSFGGNNGYTF
CDR3 DNA: TGTGCCAGCAGCTTTGGGGGGAATAATGGCTACACCTTC

V gene: TRBV6-1
clone size: few
J gene: TRBJ2-5
D gene: TRBD2
CDR3 protein: CASTYSGRETQYF
CDR3 DNA: TGTGCCAGCACCTATAGCGGGAGAGAGACCCAGTACTTC

V gene: TRBV13
clone size: few
J gene: TRBJ1-1
D gene: NA
CDR3 protein: CASSSLPRVTEAFF
CDR3 DNA: TGTGCCAGCAGCTCCCTTCCGCGGGTCACTGAAGCTTTCTTT

V gene: TRBV18
clone size: NA
J gene: TRBJ2-7
D gene: NA
CDR3 protein: CASSPNSYEQYF
CDR3 DNA: TGTGCCAGCTCACCGAACAGCTACGAGCAGTACTTC

V gene: TRBV18
clone size: few
J gene: TRBJ2-3
D gene: TRBD1
CDR3 protein: CASSPLALLGQGTDTQYF
CDR3 DNA: TGTGCCAGCTCACCACTAGCCCTTTTAGGACAGGGCACAGATACGCAGTATTTT

V gene: TRBV27
clone size: few
J gene: TRBJ2-1
D gene: TRBD2
CDR3 protein: CASSTSGPTYNEQFF
CDR3 DNA: TGTGCCAGCAGTACTAGCGGGCCAACCTACAATGAGCAGTTCTTC

V gene: TRBV4-1
clone size: NA
J gene: TRBJ1-1
D gene: NA
CDR3 protein: CASSQDWGRRGPEAFF
CDR3 DNA: TGCGCCAGCAGCCAAGACTGGGGCAGGAGGGGCCCTGAAGCTTTCTTT

V gene: TRBV5-1
clone size: few
J gene: TRBJ2-7
D gene: TRBD1
CDR3 protein: CASSSTGSSYEQYF
CDR3 DNA: TGCGCCAGCAGTTCGACAGGGTCCTCCTACGAGCAGTACTTC

V gene: TRBV30
clone size: NA
J gene: TRBJ2-7
D gene: NA
CDR3 protein: CAWTGPAYEQYF
CDR3 DNA: TGTGCCTGGACAGGTCCGGCCTACGAGCAGTACTTC

V gene: TRBV11-3
clone size: NA
J gene: TRBJ2-7
D gene: NA
CDR3 protein: CASSLDSSYEQYF
CDR3 DNA: TGTGCCAGCAGCCTAGACAGTTCCTACGAGCAGTACTTC

V gene: TRBV7-9
clone size: NA
J gene: TRBJ1-3
D gene: NA
CDR3 protein: CASSARQTSGNTIYF
CDR3 DNA: TGTGCCAGCAGCGCGAGACAGACCTCTGGAAACACCATATATTTT

V gene: TRBV19
clone size: NA
J gene: TRBJ1-3
D gene: NA
CDR3 protein: CASSPQFGNTIYF
CDR3 DNA: TGTGCCAGTAGTCCTCAGTTTGGAAACACCATATATTTT